This T cell receptor (beta chain) is drawn from a study of blood T cell repertoires in COVID-19. Study-level information: Samples of COVID-19 (acute and convalescent) were obtained from the United States, Italy and Spain. Sample material is recorded as cDNA or gDNA derived from T cells, B-cell-depleted T cells, or PBMCs.

In germline, CDR1 is LNHDA, CDR2 SQIVND (reference sequence). This CDR3 has 16 residues. The V end was cut by 5 bases, the J end by 0 bases, with 14 bases between. In the original workflow: From reference gene primer amplification, estimates of nucleated cell counts were derived. Assay used: immunoSEQ multiplex PCR; TCRdb lists only in-frame clones, some missing. The V and J calls and clone size come from that table; D and trimming were worked out from the DNA. The sample has 30,000 to 35,000 clones; 70% to 90% are singletons. The chain carries TRBV19 and TRBJ2-1, with D possibly being TRBD1 (7 bases). The TCR comes from a man at least 80 years old with active COVID-19. Input material: peripheral blood. The DNA of the CDR3 is TGTGCCAGTAGTTCTGACAGGGAGGCCTCCTACAATGAGCAGTTCTTC. This encodes CASSSDREASYNEQFF.